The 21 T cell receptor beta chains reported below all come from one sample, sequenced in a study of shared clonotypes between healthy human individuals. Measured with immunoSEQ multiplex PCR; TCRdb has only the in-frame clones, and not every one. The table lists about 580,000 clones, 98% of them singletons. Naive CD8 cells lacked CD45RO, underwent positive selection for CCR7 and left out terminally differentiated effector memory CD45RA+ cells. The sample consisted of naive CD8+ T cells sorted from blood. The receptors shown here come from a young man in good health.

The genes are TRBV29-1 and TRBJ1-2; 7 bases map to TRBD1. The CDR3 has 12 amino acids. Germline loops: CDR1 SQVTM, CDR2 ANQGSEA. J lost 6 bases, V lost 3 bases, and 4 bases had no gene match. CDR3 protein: CSVDTGVNGYTF. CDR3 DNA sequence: TGCAGCGTTGATACAGGGGTAAATGGCTACACCTTC. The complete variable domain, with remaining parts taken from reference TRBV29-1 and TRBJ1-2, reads SAVISQKPSRDICQRGTSLTIQCQVDSQVTMMFWYRQQPGQSLTLIATANQGSEATYESGFVIDKFPISRPNLTFSTLTVSNMSPEDSSIYLCSVDTGVNGYTFGSGTRLTVV.

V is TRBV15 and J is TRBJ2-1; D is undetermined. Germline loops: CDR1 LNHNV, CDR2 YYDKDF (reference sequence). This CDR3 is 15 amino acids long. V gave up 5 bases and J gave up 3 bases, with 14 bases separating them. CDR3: CATSPGPVDYNEQFF. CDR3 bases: TGTGCCACCAGCCCCGGCCCGGTTGACTACAATGAGCAGTTCTTC.

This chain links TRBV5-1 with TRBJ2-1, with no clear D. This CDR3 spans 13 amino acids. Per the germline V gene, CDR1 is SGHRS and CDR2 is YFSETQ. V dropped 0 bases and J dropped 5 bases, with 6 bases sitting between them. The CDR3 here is CASSLDTDNEQFF. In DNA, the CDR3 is TGCGCCAGCAGCTTGGATACAGACAATGAGCAGTTCTTC.

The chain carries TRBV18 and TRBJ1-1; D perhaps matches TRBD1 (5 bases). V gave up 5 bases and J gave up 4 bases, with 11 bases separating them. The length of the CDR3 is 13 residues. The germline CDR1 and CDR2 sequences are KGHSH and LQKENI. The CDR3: CASSERGPTEAFF. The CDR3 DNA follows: TGTGCCAGCTCAGAGCGGGGCCCCACTGAAGCTTTCTTT.

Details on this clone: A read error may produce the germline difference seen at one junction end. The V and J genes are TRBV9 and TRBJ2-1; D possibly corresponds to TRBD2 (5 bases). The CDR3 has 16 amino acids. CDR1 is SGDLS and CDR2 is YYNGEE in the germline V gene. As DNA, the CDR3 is TGTGCCAGCGGCGTGGGCGGCGGGCACTTATACAATGAGCAGTTCTTC. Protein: CASGVGGGHLYNEQFF.

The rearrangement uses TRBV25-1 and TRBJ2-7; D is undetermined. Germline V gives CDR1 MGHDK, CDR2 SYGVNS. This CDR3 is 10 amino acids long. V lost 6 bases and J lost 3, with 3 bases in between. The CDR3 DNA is TGTGCCAGCAGCAACTACGAGCAGTACTTC. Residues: CASSNYEQYF.

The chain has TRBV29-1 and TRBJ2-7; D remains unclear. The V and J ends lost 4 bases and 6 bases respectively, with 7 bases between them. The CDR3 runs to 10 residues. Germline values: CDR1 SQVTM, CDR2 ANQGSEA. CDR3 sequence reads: CSVAGSEQYF. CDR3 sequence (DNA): TGCAGCGTTGCAGGTAGCGAGCAGTACTTC.

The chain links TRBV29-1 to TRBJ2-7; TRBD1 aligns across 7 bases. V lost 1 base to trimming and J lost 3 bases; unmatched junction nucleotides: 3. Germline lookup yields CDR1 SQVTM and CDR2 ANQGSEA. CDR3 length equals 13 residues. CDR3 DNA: TGCAGCGTTGAAGGCCCAGGGGGCTACGAGCAGTACTTC. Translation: CSVEGPGGYEQYF.

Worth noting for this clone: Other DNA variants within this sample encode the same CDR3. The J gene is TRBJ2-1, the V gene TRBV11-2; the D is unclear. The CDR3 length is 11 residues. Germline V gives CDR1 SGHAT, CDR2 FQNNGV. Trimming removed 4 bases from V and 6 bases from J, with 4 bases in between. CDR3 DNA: TGTGCCAGCAGCTACTCCAATGAGCAGTTCTTC. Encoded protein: CASSYSNEQFF.

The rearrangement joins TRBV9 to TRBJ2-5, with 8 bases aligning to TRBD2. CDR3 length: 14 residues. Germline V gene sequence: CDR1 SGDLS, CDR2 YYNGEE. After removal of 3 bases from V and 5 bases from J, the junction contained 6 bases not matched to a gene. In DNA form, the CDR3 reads TGTGCCAGCAGCGGACCCTTAGCGGGGGAGACCCAGTACTTC. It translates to CASSGPLAGETQYF. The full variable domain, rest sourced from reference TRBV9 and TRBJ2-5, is DSGVTQTPKHLITATGQRVTLRCSPRSGDLSVYWYQQSLDQGLQFLIQYYNGEERAKGNILERFSAQQFPDLHSELNLSSLELGDSALYFCASSGPLAGETQYFGPGTRLLVL.

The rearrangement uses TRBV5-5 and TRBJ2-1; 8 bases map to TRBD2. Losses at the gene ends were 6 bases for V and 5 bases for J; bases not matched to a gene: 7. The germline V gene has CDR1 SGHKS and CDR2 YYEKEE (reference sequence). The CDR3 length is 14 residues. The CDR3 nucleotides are TGTGCCAGCACTCCGAGTAGCGGGAACAATGAGCAGTTCTTC. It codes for CASTPSSGNNEQFF.

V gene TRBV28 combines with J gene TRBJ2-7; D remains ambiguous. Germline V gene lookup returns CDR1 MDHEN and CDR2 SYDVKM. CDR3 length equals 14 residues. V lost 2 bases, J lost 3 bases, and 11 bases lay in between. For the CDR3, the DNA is TGTGCCAGCAGTTTAAGGTGGCTAATCTACGAGCAGTACTTC. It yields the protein CASSLRWLIYEQYF.

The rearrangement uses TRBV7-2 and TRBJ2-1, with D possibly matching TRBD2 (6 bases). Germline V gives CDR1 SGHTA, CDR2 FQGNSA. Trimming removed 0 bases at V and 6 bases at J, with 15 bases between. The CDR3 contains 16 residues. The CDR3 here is CASSLAPGEVSNEQFF. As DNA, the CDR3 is TGTGCCAGCAGCTTAGCGCCGGGAGAAGTTTCCAATGAGCAGTTCTTC.

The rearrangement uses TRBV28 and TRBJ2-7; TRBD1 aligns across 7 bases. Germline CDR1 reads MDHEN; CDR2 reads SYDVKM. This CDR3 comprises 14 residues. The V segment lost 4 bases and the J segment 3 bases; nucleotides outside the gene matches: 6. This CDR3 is CASSSRDSDYEQYF. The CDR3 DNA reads TGTGCCAGCAGTTCCCGGGACAGTGACTACGAGCAGTACTTC.

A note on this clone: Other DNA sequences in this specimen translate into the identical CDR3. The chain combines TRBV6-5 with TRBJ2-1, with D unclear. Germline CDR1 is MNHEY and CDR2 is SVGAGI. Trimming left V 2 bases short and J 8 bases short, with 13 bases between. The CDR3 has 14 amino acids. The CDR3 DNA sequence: TGTGCCAGCAGTTACAGTCTACCCACCGATGAGCAGTTCTTC. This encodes CASSYSLPTDEQFF.

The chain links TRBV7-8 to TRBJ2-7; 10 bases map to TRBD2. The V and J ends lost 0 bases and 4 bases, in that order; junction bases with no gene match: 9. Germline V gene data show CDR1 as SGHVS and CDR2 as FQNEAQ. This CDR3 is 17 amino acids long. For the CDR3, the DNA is TGTGCCAGCAGCTTAGCTTTCTCCGGGACTAGCGAATACGAGCAGTACTTC. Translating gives CASSLAFSGTSEYEQYF.

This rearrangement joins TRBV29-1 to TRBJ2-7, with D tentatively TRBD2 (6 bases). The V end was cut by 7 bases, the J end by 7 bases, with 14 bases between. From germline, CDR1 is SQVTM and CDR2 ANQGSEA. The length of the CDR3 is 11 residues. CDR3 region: CSARTSREQYF. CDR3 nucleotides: TGCAGCGCCCGAACTAGCCGAGAGCAGTACTTC.

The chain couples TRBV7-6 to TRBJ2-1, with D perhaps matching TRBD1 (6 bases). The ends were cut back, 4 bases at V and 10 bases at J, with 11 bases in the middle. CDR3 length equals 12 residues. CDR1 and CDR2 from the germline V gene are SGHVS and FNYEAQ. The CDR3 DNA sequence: TGTGCCAGCAGCTGGCGGACAGCAGAGCAGTTCTTC. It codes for CASSWRTAEQFF.

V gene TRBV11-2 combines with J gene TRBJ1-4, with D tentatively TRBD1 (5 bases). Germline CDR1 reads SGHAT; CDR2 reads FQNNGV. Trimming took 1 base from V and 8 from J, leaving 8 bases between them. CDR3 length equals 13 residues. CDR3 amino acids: CASSLAWDEKLFF. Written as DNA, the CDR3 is TGTGCCAGCAGCTTAGCCTGGGACGAAAAACTGTTTTTT.

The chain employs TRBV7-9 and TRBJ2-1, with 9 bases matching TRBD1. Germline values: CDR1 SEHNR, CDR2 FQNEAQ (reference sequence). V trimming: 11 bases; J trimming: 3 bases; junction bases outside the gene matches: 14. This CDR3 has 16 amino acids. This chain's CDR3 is CAAHPQGAPIYNEQFF. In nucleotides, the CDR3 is TGTGCCGCCCACCCACAGGGGGCTCCGATCTACAATGAGCAGTTCTTC.

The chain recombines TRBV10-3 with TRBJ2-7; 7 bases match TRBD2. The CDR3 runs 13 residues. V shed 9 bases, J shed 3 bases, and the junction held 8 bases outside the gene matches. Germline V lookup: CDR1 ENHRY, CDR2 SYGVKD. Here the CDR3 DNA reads TGTGCCATGGCAGCGGGAACAGTCTACGAGCAGTACTTC. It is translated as CAMAAGTVYEQYF.